Listed below are T cell receptor beta chains from one sample, sequenced in a study of identical twins. From the 5' RACE reads, TCRdb called clonotypes with MiXCR, one entry per CDR3 protein. The table shows about 690,000 distinct CDR3 sequences, with 6% to 6.5% occurring only once. The sample taken for sequencing was naive T cells sorted from blood. The receptors were sampled from a man between 18 and 29 years old in good health. CDR3s leave out the opening cysteine and the closing phenylalanine or tryptophan. Each record gives: CDR3 length, J gene, V gene, CDR3 protein.

len: 11; j_gene: TRBJ2-1; v_gene: TRBV6-5; CDR3aa: ASSYSGASGQF
len: 14; j_gene: TRBJ2-6; v_gene: TRBV29-1; CDR3aa: SGRIRDFSGANVLT
len: 12; j_gene: TRBJ2-5; v_gene: TRBV7-2; CDR3aa: ASSLGAWGETQY
len: 14; j_gene: TRBJ1-4; v_gene: TRBV5-1; CDR3aa: ASSLAASATNEKLF
len: 15; j_gene: TRBJ2-2; v_gene: TRBV4-3; CDR3aa: ASSQPPGQGEAGELF
len: 13; j_gene: TRBJ2-5; v_gene: TRBV3-1; CDR3aa: ASSHFSRQVGTQY
len: 10; j_gene: TRBJ1-2; v_gene: TRBV27; CDR3aa: ASGRTVYGYT
len: 14; j_gene: TRBJ2-1; v_gene: TRBV12-3/TRBV12-4; CDR3aa: ASSWGLPSSYNEQF
len: 17; j_gene: TRBJ2-4; v_gene: TRBV15; CDR3aa: ATSSTGGPSGRALDIQY
len: 12; j_gene: TRBJ2-5; v_gene: TRBV7-2; CDR3aa: ASSPNIADVTQY
len: 13; j_gene: TRBJ2-5; v_gene: TRBV5-1; CDR3aa: ASSPYQTRQETQY
len: 11; j_gene: TRBJ2-2; v_gene: TRBV20-1; CDR3aa: SARDPLSGELF
len: 13; j_gene: TRBJ2-7; v_gene: TRBV4-3; CDR3aa: ASSQDGRPNDEQY
len: 12; j_gene: TRBJ2-1; v_gene: TRBV7-2; CDR3aa: ASRRGLALRGQF
len: 14; j_gene: TRBJ2-1; v_gene: TRBV15; CDR3aa: ATSRDTGGLPVEQF
len: 13; j_gene: TRBJ2-1; v_gene: TRBV5-5; CDR3aa: ASSGDFKRESEQF
len: 13; j_gene: TRBJ1-2; v_gene: TRBV20-1; CDR3aa: SARARQNTNYGYT
len: 9; j_gene: TRBJ1-1; v_gene: TRBV12-3/TRBV12-4; CDR3aa: AFGRDTEAF
len: 9; j_gene: TRBJ2-3; v_gene: TRBV30; CDR3aa: AWTTIDTQY
len: 13; j_gene: TRBJ2-3; v_gene: TRBV6-5; CDR3aa: ASSYRDGKTDTQY
len: 13; j_gene: TRBJ2-2; v_gene: TRBV3-1; CDR3aa: ASNLGLPGFGELF
len: 15; j_gene: TRBJ2-3; v_gene: TRBV7-3; CDR3aa: ASSPTGGVLNTDTQY
len: 10; j_gene: TRBJ2-4; v_gene: TRBV12-3/TRBV12-4; CDR3aa: ASSLEAAEEY
len: 12; j_gene: TRBJ2-7; v_gene: TRBV6-5; CDR3aa: ASSFKGSQSEQY
len: 12; j_gene: TRBJ2-5; v_gene: TRBV6-2/TRBV6-3; CDR3aa: ASSPLKRTETQY
len: 15; j_gene: TRBJ2-7; v_gene: TRBV21-1; CDR3aa: ASSKGTSVTRIYEQY
len: 10; j_gene: TRBJ1-2; v_gene: TRBV29-1; CDR3aa: SVGVGVSGYT
len: 11; j_gene: TRBJ1-1; v_gene: TRBV20-1; CDR3aa: SASRVLSTEAF
len: 13; j_gene: TRBJ2-3; v_gene: TRBV4-1; CDR3aa: ASSPRAAGADTQY
len: 14; j_gene: TRBJ2-3; v_gene: TRBV7-9; CDR3aa: ASSFLPGEGTDTQY
len: 16; j_gene: TRBJ2-6; v_gene: TRBV6-5; CDR3aa: ASSFSAGGGSGANVLT
len: 13; j_gene: TRBJ2-2; v_gene: TRBV12-3/TRBV12-4; CDR3aa: ASSLPGRNTGELF
len: 13; j_gene: TRBJ2-3; v_gene: TRBV27; CDR3aa: ASSLSIAGRGTQY
len: 16; j_gene: TRBJ2-5; v_gene: TRBV7-7; CDR3aa: ASSLGPRDRGYQETQY
len: 12; j_gene: TRBJ2-5; v_gene: TRBV5-1; CDR3aa: ASSLVTGQETQY
len: 9; j_gene: TRBJ2-5; v_gene: TRBV6-6; CDR3aa: ASNDWPTQY
len: 12; j_gene: TRBJ2-2; v_gene: TRBV6-4; CDR3aa: ASSVEGNTGELF
len: 13; j_gene: TRBJ2-2; v_gene: TRBV20-1; CDR3aa: SARTGSLGTGELF
len: 12; j_gene: TRBJ2-7; v_gene: TRBV5-1; CDR3aa: ASSGGTSTYEQY
len: 13; j_gene: TRBJ2-5; v_gene: TRBV15; CDR3aa: ATSRGTDRQETQY
len: 12; j_gene: TRBJ1-5; v_gene: TRBV12-3/TRBV12-4; CDR3aa: ASMYGRLKSPQH
len: 14; j_gene: TRBJ2-7; v_gene: TRBV6-2/TRBV6-3; CDR3aa: ASSYSMSDRGHEQY